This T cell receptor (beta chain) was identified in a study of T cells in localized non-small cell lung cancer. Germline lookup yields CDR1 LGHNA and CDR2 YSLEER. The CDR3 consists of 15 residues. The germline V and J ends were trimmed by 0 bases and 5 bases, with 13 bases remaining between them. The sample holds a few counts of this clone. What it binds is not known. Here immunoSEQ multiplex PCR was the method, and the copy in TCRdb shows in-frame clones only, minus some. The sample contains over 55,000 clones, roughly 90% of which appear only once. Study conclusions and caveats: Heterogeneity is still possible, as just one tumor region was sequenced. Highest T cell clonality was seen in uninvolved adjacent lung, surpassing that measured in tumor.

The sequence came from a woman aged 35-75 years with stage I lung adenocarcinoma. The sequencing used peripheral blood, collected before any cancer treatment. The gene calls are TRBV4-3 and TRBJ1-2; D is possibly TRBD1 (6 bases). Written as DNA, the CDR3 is TGCGCCAGCAGCCAAGATGGGGGGGGCGGGTATGGCTACACCTTC. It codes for CASSQDGGGGYGYTF.